What follows are 15 T cell receptor beta chains derived from one specimen sequenced in a study of T-cell memory formation after mild COVID-19. TCRdb redid the calling of the 5' RACE reads with MiXCR, one entry per CDR3 protein. This sample has 250,000 to 400,000 distinct CDR3 sequences, with roughly an eighth found just once. Sequenced sample: PBMCs or a T cell subset sorted from them (not recorded which). The source is a man between 18 and 35 years old who had mild COVID-19 (a few samples of this study predate the infection). Cell type and time point are not known.

This chain uses TRBV4-3 with TRBJ2-1, with a tentative D call TRBD2 (6 bases). The J call is doubtful: the DNA matches TRBJ2-7 better. The V gene's germline CDR1 is LGHNA and CDR2 YSLEER. This CDR3 contains 14 residues. CDR3 region: CASSLGSSGSEQYF. For the CDR3, the DNA is TGCGCCAGCAGCCTTGGAAGTAGCGGCTCCGAGCAGTACTTC.

The gene calls are TRBV4-1 and TRBJ1-2; 7 positions agree with TRBD1. This CDR3 is built from 18 residues. Trimming took 1 base from V and 3 from J; bases not matched to a gene: 14. Looked up from germline, CDR1 is MGHRA and CDR2 is YSYEKL. The CDR3 sequence is CASSQADSGTARDYGYTF. Here the CDR3 DNA reads TGCGCCAGCAGCCAAGCCGACTCCGGGACAGCCAGGGACTATGGCTACACCTTC.

This clonotype was found a few times. The chain employs TRBV7-2 and TRBJ1-1; D is undetermined. The V end lost 1 base, the J end lost 10 bases, and 10 bases lay between the germline ends. The CDR3 totals 12 residues. CDR1 is SGHTA, CDR2 FQGNSA, per germline. This CDR3 reads CASSLGGLGAFF. CDR3 nucleotide sequence: TGTGCCAGCAGCTTAGGCGGACTTGGAGCTTTCTTT. Combining the CDR3 with reference TRBV7-2 and TRBJ1-1 gives the whole variable domain GAGVSQSPSNKVTEKGKDVELRCDPISGHTALYWYRQSLGQGLEFLIYFQGNSAPDKSGLPSDRFSAERTGGSVSTLTIQRTQQEDSAVYLCASSLGGLGAFFGQGTRLTVV.

This clonotype has a handful of counts. This sequence joins TRBV5-6 and TRBJ2-5; D ambiguous. Germline V gives CDR1 SGHDT, CDR2 YYEEEE. The CDR3 is 13 residues long. V gave up 0 bases and J gave up 6 bases, with 9 bases separating them. The CDR3 DNA is TGTGCCAGCAGCTTGGACATGGTTAAGACCCAGTACTTC. It translates to CASSLDMVKTQYF.

This chain uses TRBV6-6 with TRBJ1-1; D not certain. Per germline, CDR1 MNHNY and CDR2 SVGAGI (reference sequence). CDR3 length: 15 residues. Trimming removed 4 bases at V and 0 bases at J, with 12 bases between. CDR3 nucleotides: TGTGCCAGCAGTTCTATCCAAGGGTTGAACACTGAAGCTTTCTTT. Protein: CASSSIQGLNTEAFF.

V is TRBV9 and J is TRBJ2-3; D is ambiguous. Trimming removed 2 bases at V and 0 bases at J, with 4 bases between. Germline lookup yields CDR1 SGDLS and CDR2 YYNGEE. The CDR3 contains 13 residues. The CDR3 nucleotides are TGTGCCAGCAGCGTCCCTAGCACAGATACGCAGTATTTT. As protein: CASSVPSTDTQYF.

This chain uses TRBV9 with TRBJ1-2; the D gene is possibly TRBD1 (5 bases). This CDR3 region has 15 residues. V was trimmed by 4 bases and J by 8 bases, leaving 21 bases between them. Germline V gives CDR1 SGDLS, CDR2 YYNGEE. CDR3 in DNA: TGTGCCAGCAGCACAACCGAGGGGAGGACCCGGGGCTACACCTTC. Amino acid sequence: CASSTTEGRTRGYTF.

This clonotype was recorded a few times. This chain joins TRBV2 and TRBJ2-7; tentative D call: TRBD1 (5 bases). Germline loops: CDR1 SNHLY, CDR2 FYNNEI. V lost 3 bases to trimming and J lost 4 bases, with 19 bases between them. This CDR3 is built from 16 residues. The CDR3 sequence is CASSEGLNNFVYEQYV. CDR3 DNA sequence: TGTGCCAGCAGTGAGGGGCTGAATAACTTCGTTTACGAGCAGTACGTC.

The table lists this clonotype with many counts. V usage is TRBV5-4 and J usage is TRBJ2-3; 7 bases match TRBD2. V dropped 4 bases and J dropped 5; count of bases not matched to a gene: 4. The CDR3 is 13 amino acids. Germline CDR1 and CDR2: SGHNT and YYREEE (reference sequence). The CDR3 loop is CASSGLVEDTQYF. As DNA, the CDR3 is TGTGCCAGCAGCGGACTAGTGGAAGATACGCAGTATTTT. The variable domain in full, with the rest retrieved from reference TRBV5-4 and TRBJ2-3, is ETGVTQSPTHLIKTRGQQVTLRCSSQSGHNTVSWYQQALGQGPQFIFQYYREEENGRGNFPPRFSGLQFPNYSSELNVNALELDDSALYLCASSGLVEDTQYFGPGTRLTVL.

The V gene is TRBV7-2, the J gene TRBJ1-1; D ambiguous. With 5 bases removed from V and 4 bases from J, the gap between germline ends came to 14 bases. The CDR3 extends over 14 amino acids. CDR1 SGHTA and CDR2 FQGNSA come from the germline V gene. The CDR3 DNA follows: TGTGCCAGCAGCCAACTTCCGGGGAGCACTGAAGCTTTCTTT. Its translation: CASSQLPGSTEAFF.

V usage is TRBV5-1 and J usage is TRBJ2-2; the D is unclear. Germline V gives CDR1 SGHRS, CDR2 YFSETQ. V lost 2 bases to trimming and J lost 8 bases, with 10 bases between them. The length of the CDR3 is 13 residues. This CDR3 is CASSFLDEGELFF. The DNA of the CDR3 is TGCGCCAGCAGCTTCCTTGACGAGGGGGAGCTGTTTTTT.

This clonotype was detected a few times. The chain has TRBV20-1 and TRBJ1-1, with D unresolved. Deletions cut 1 base from V and 0 bases from J, with 18 bases between. Germline CDR1 DFQATT, CDR2 SNEGSKA (reference sequence). The length of the CDR3 is 17 residues. Written as DNA, the CDR3 is TGCAGTGCTAGAGGCTTGGACGGACGGAGCTTGAACACTGAAGCTTTCTTT. Translating it yields CSARGLDGRSLNTEAFF.

Only a few counts were recorded for this clonotype. The genes are TRBV3-1 and TRBJ1-1; TRBD1 might be the D (5 bases). The CDR3 has 14 residues. V was trimmed by 1 base and J by 1 base, leaving 7 bases between them. Germline CDR1 reads LGHDT; CDR2 reads YNNKEL (reference sequence). The CDR3 region has the DNA TGTGCCAGCAGCCAAGTGGGGGGGAACACTGAAGCTTTCTTT. This codes for CASSQVGGNTEAFF.

This clonotype was detected only a few times. The chain employs TRBV6-2 or TRBV6-3 and TRBJ1-1; possibly TRBD1 for D (5 bases). Trimming removed 6 bases at V and 5 bases at J, with 13 bases between. The CDR3 totals 13 residues. Looked up from germline, CDR1 is MNHEY and CDR2 is SVGEGT. The CDR3 bases are TGTGCCAGCAGCCCCCCGGGGGATACTGAAGCTTTCTTT. It codes for CASSPPGDTEAFF.

The chain links TRBV5-6 to TRBJ2-5, with 9 positions matching TRBD1. This CDR3 has 15 residues. V gave up 5 bases and J gave up 3 bases; unmatched junction bases: 8. Germline V gives CDR1 SGHDT, CDR2 YYEEEE. Here the CDR3 DNA reads TGTGCCAGCAGAGTCTGGGGACAGGGAAAAGAGACCCAGTACTTC. This gives the protein CASRVWGQGKETQYF.